This T cell receptor beta chain emerged from a study of CXCR3-negative and CXCR3-positive naive CD8 T cells. Study results and caveats: CXCR3-positive naive cells carried more hydrophobic TRB CDR3s than CXCR3-negative naive cells did.

Through 5' RACE with UMI labels, the TRB cDNA libraries were prepared. Reprocessing the 5' RACE reads, TCRdb reports a single entry for every CDR3 protein and omits DNA. The ten most abundant clones cover 0.71% of a sample with 60,000 to 70,000 distinct CDR3 sequences. Naive CD8+ T cells were CD45RO-CCR7+CD27+CD95-. This CDR3 has 12 amino acids. Germline V gene lookup returns CDR1 SGHDN and CDR2 FVKESK. On this clonotype: Its target is not known.

The receptor was isolated from a human donor in good health. Some clones in this sample may be carry-over from other donors' samples. The chain uses TRBV14 and TRBJ2-5. The sequenced material came from naive CXCR3+ CD8+ T cells from blood. Described subset: CD45RO-CCR7+CD27+CD95- naive CD8+ T cells expressing CXCR3 (TNR3+). Here the CDR3 reads CASSQLLDSRYF.